The clone carrying this T cell receptor beta chain was seen at least ten times. This CDR3 is 16 amino acids long. With V trimmed by 0 bases and J by 0 bases, 2 bases remained unmatched. Germline assignment: CDR1 MDHEN and CDR2 SYDVKM. This sample is drawn from a study of CD8 T cells in ankylosing spondylitis. TCRdb used MiXCR to reprocess the 5' RACE reads, holding one entry per CDR3 protein. The sample yields 100,000 to 150,000 distinct CDR3 sequences, roughly an eighth seen once. The rearrangement joins TRBV28 to TRBJ2-5; the match to TRBD2 covers 9 bases. The receptor was isolated from a female donor with ankylosing spondylitis or in good health (not recorded which). The sequenced sample consisted of blood, either unsorted or a sorted T cell fraction (not recorded which). The CDR3 DNA reads as TGTGCCAGCAGTTTATGGGCTAGCGGGGACCAAGAGACCCAGTACTTC. Its protein is CASSLWASGDQETQYF.